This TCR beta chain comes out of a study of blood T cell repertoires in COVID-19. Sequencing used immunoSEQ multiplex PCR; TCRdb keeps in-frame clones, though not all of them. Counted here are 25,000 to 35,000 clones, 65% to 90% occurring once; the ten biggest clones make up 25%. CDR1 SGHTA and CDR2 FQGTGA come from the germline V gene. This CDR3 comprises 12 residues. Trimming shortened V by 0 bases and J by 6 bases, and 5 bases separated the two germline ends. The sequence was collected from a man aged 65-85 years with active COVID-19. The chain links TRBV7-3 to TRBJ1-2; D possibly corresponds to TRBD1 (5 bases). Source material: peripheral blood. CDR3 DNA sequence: TGTGCCAGCAGCTTAACAGGGGATGGCTACACCTTC. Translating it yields CASSLTGDGYTF.